This T cell receptor beta chain originates from a study of neoadjuvant nivolumab and ipilimumab in lung cancer. Trimming pared 0 bases from V and 1 base from J, leaving 11 bases between. This CDR3 spans 16 amino acids. The germline V gene has CDR1 SGDLS and CDR2 YYNGEE. Study results and limitations: Pathologic regression was not significantly tied to TCR clonality. Compared with tumor-adjacent uninvolved lung, resected tumors showed greater richness and clonality.

To note about this clone: Its antigen is unknown.

The data were produced by immunoSEQ multiplex PCR, yet TCRdb's version contains in-frame clones alone and is incomplete. The profile covers 7,000 to 9,500 clones, with roughly nine tenths appearing a single time and roughly 2.3% taken by the ten largest. This rearrangement joins TRBV9 to TRBJ2-1; TRBD1 is a possible D gene (6 bases). The TCR was taken from an adult with non-small cell lung cancer. Some clones in this sample may be carry-over from other donors' samples. The source was tumor tissue, collected after neoadjuvant nivolumab, alone or with ipilimumab, at or shortly before surgery. The CDR3 is CASSVEGEHSYNEQFF. The CDR3 DNA reads TGTGCCAGCAGCGTAGAGGGGGAACATTCCTACAATGAGCAGTTCTTC.